The clone carrying this TCR beta chain was seen a handful of times. What it binds is not known. These data originate in a study of identical twins. General study points: Sequences that were out-of-frame, alpha and twin-shared displayed an excess of low generation probability. Twin pairs had excess sharing that was weaker in beta out-of-frame sequences.

Template switching introduced a universal primer site, and the cDNA bore unique molecular identifiers. One entry per CDR3 protein, called by TCRdb with MiXCR from the 5' RACE reads. The sample yields 1.5 million to 2 million distinct CDR3 sequences, under 35% seen once. V was clipped by 3 bases and J by 11 bases; unmatched bases: 3. The CDR3 runs 13 residues. The sequencing input was cord blood. The chain has TRBV12-3 or TRBV12-4 and TRBJ1-6; TRBD1 matches at 8 bases. The source is a newborn girl in good health. CDR3 bases: TGTGCCAGCAGTTTCCAGGGGGCAACACCCCTCCACTTT. Amino acids: CASSFQGATPLHF.